This T cell receptor (beta chain) was sequenced in a study of CD8+ T cells in alopecia areata. Study details: Each recipient was a 7-10-week-old female C3H/HeJ mouse given skin from a 6-12-month-old C3H/HeJ donor with spontaneous alopecia.

This clone was found many times. Its antigen is not identified. Gene names follow the mouse nomenclature. The sequenced fragment ends 4 residues before the CDR3 boundary, so the rest is inferred from the germline J gene. V gave up 4 bases and J gave up 1 base; unmatched junction bases: 5. Germline V lookup: CDR1 NNHDY, CDR2 SYVADS. The CDR3 is 15 residues long. General study findings and limits: Patients shared TCRs less clearly than mice did, possibly for HLA-related reasons. Sequencing of scalp samples also includes resident alphabeta T cells from normal skin. Scalp lesions, especially in alopecia totalis/universalis, had higher clonality than normal scalp.

The sequencing template was cDNA reverse transcribed from extracted RNA. TCRdb's table, derived via immunoSEQ multiplex PCR, lists solely in-frame clones and lacks some. The sample is made up of about 120,000 clones, none counted only once. The TCR sequence derives from a C3H/HeJ mouse with alopecia areata. The strain's MHC: H2-k. Specimen: lesional skin. The rearrangement uses TRBV13-3 and TRBJ1-2, with 9 bases identical to TRBD1. The CDR3 sequence: CASSHGQGRNSDYTF. The sequenced part of the CDR3 DNA is TGTGCCAGCAGTCACGGACAGGGGAGAAACTCC.